This entry describes one T cell receptor beta chain. This clone has only a few counts. What this receptor recognizes is not known. Per-base quality was not reported, and no clone a single base away is much larger than it. Trimming takes 5 bases from V and 5 bases from J, and the germline ends sit 12 bases apart. The CDR3 has 12 amino acids, counting the end cysteine and phenylalanine. The CDR3 DNA has 36 bases and is translated from base 1. The germline V gene sets CDR1 to SQVTM and CDR2 to ANQGSEA. The trial excluded patients who had a history of autoimmune disease or were on systemic immunosuppression. Peripheral blood for TCR sequencing was drawn from every dose cohort at baseline, at cycle 4 day 1 and at cycle 7 day 1. Samples came from an open-label, multicenter, first-in-human phase I dose-escalation trial of ivuxolimab. Adults with locally advanced or metastatic head and neck squamous cell, hepatocellular, melanoma or renal cell carcinoma were enrolled in the trial. Before TCR sequencing, CD4+ T cells and CD8+ T cells were sorted from peripheral blood as separate populations.

The data derive from a study of OX40 agonist ivuxolimab in advanced cancers. Some background on the complete study: Ivuxolimab was a fully human IgG2 agonistic monoclonal antibody targeting the costimulatory receptor OX40 (CD134). The paper describes the monotherapy dose-escalation part (N of about 47 patients) of the phase I trial of ivuxolimab. Of the approximately 54 patients in dose escalation, around 20 had hepatocellular carcinoma, some 15 had melanoma, 9 had renal cell carcinoma and 9 had head and neck cancer. Intravenous ivuxolimab was administered to patients every 2 weeks at six dose levels: 0.01, 0.1, 0.3, 1.5, 3 and 10 mg/kg. A male proportion of almost 85% and a mean age of 60 years, ranging from roughly 20 to 80, were recorded for the dose-escalation cohort. Patients were allowed to have had prior anti-PD-1, anti-PD-L1 or anti-CTLA-4 therapy, and approximately 37% of the dose-escalation patients had been treated with checkpoint inhibitors. The point of sequencing TCRbeta in the periphery was to test whether ivuxolimab changed TCR sequence diversity and drove clonal T-cell expansion. Partial responses occurred in three dose-escalation patients: two with cutaneous melanoma and one with hepatocellular carcinoma. On the study overall, not on this receptor specifically: After ivuxolimab, CD8+ T cells had more expanded clones than CD4+ T cells on average. The antigen specificity of the peripheral T cells that underwent clonal expansion was not determined. Low levels of normalized T-cell clonal expansion were also seen in some patients who did not respond. In the 0.1-3.0 mg/kg groups, partial responders had among the lowest normalized peripheral clonal expansion, particularly in CD8+ T cells. At doses of 0.1 to 3.0 mg/kg, clonal expansion of both CD4+ and CD8+ T cells in blood was seen between baseline and week 6.

Genomic DNA was extracted from sorted cells for sequencing of the TCRbeta CDR3 region. The immunoSEQ Assay was used for sequencing of TCRbeta CDR3 regions. This immuneACCESS table, as held by TCRdb, lists in-frame sequences with V and J called but not all clones. Of the missing ones, under half trace to an unresolved V gene in checked studies; the others have no known cause. For this sample there are about 93,000 clones; under 95% appear just once. The top ten clonotypes cover 0.45% to 0.55% of the sample. This specimen consisted of CD4+ or CD8+ T cells sorted from blood, obtained in a trial of the OX40 agonist ivuxolimab. The chain couples TRBV29-1 to TRBJ1-1, and possibly TRBD1, on 5 matching bases. This clonotype was obtained from an adult with an advanced solid tumor such as melanoma, head and neck, liver or kidney cancer. DNA sequence: TGCAGCGTTAGTGGGGGTTCTACTGAAGCTTTCTTT. Its coded protein is CSVSGGSTEAFF.